This is a list of T cell receptor beta chains from one sample in a study of cytomegalovirus exposure and HLA in healthy donors. Produced via immunoSEQ multiplex PCR; TCRdb's table is partial and in-frame only. In the table there are 150,000 to 200,000 clones, over 70% of which are singletons. Source material: PBMCs. The receptors were gathered from a man aged 35-49 years in good health and CMV-seropositive. The CDR3 runs from the conserved cysteine through the conserved F or W. Fields, in order: J gene, V gene, clone size, D gene, CDR3 protein, CDR3 DNA. The D gene is left open where the match is weak. The listing skips clone size in some rows; elsewhere it reads once, few, many or a size class.

TRBJ1-1 TRBV5-4 . . CASSLAEKMNTEAFF TGTGCCAGCAGCTTGGCGGAGAAAATGAACACTGAAGCTTTCTTT
TRBJ2-1 TRBV11-2 . TRBD2 CASSLGGLARGYNEQFF TGTGCCAGCAGCTTAGGGGGACTAGCCCGGGGCTACAATGAGCAGTTCTTC
TRBJ1-1 TRBV27 once . CASSSRGGWDTEAFF TGTGCCAGCAGTTCCCGGGGAGGGTGGGACACTGAAGCTTTCTTT
TRBJ2-7 TRBV6-5 . TRBD1 CASFHRGGENYEQYF TGTGCCTCATTTCACAGGGGCGGTGAAAACTACGAGCAGTACTTC
TRBJ1-1 TRBV18 . . CASSPPRESTEAFF TGTGCCAGCTCACCACCAAGGGAGAGCACTGAAGCTTTCTTT
TRBJ2-3 TRBV7-6 . TRBD2 CASTPGVAGGSTDTQYF TGTGCCAGCACTCCGGGGGTAGCGGGAGGGAGCACAGATACGCAGTATTTT
TRBJ2-1 TRBV13 . TRBD2 CASSLGSGAQFF TGTGCCAGCAGCTTAGGAAGCGGGGCACAGTTCTTC
TRBJ2-2 TRBV29-1 . . CSVFGIALNTGELFF TGCAGCGTCTTCGGAATAGCGTTAAACACCGGGGAGCTGTTTTTT
TRBJ2-7 TRBV18 . TRBD2 CASSPAGGVSGEQYF TGTGCCAGCTCACCAGCGGGGGGCGTGTCGGGCGAGCAGTACTTC
TRBJ2-1 TRBV4-2 few TRBD2 CASSSGTSGTSSYNEQFF TGTGCCAGCAGCTCCGGGACTAGCGGGACCTCCTCCTACAATGAGCAGTTCTTC
TRBJ2-3 TRBV4-3 . TRBD2 CASSQVGFGVPGGAQYF TGCGCCAGCAGCCAAGTTGGTTTCGGAGTCCCGGGGGGGGCGCAGTATTTT
TRBJ2-6 TRBV10-3 . . CAIQGAGWDSGANVLTF TGTGCCATCCAGGGTGCAGGGTGGGACTCTGGGGCCAACGTCCTGACTTTC
TRBJ1-5 TRBV28 few . CASSFRGGQPQHF TGTGCCAGCAGTTTCCGGGGGGGACAGCCCCAGCATTTT
TRBJ2-5 TRBV9 few TRBD2 CASSVGSGSWGETQYF TGTGCCAGCAGCGTAGGAAGCGGGAGTTGGGGAGAGACCCAGTACTTC
TRBJ1-5 TRBV6-5 . TRBD1 CASSLRTGGNQPQHF TGTGCCAGCAGTCTTCGGACAGGGGGCAATCAGCCCCAGCATTTT
TRBJ2-7 TRBV27 . . CASSPVPGERDF TGTGCCAGCAGTCCCGTTCCAGGGGAAAGGGACTTC
TRBJ2-7 TRBV2 . . CASSEYAGRDYEQYF TGTGCCAGCAGTGAGTACGCGGGTCGAGACTACGAGCAGTACTTC
TRBJ2-7 TRBV6-6 . . CASSYWGVGQAGEQYF TGTGCCAGCAGTTACTGGGGCGTCGGGCAGGCAGGCGAGCAGTACTTC
TRBJ2-7 TRBV5-1 once TRBD1 CASSGGQGDTYEQYF TGCGCCAGCAGCGGCGGACAGGGGGATACCTACGAGCAGTACTTC
TRBJ2-1 TRBV7-3 . TRBD2 CASSLRRRTSGNNEQFF TGTGCCAGCAGCTTAAGAAGGCGGACTAGCGGAAACAATGAGCAGTTCTTC
TRBJ1-1 TRBV19 once . CASSVTATSTEAFF TGTGCCAGTAGTGTAACAGCCACGAGTACTGAAGCTTTCTTT
TRBJ1-4 TRBV7-8 once TRBD1 CASRRSQGQENEKLFF TGTGCCAGCAGGCGATCCCAGGGACAGGAAAATGAAAAACTGTTTTTT
TRBJ2-3 TRBV6-6 once TRBD1 CASRYTGGTDTDTQYF TGTGCCAGCAGATATACAGGGGGAACGGACACAGATACGCAGTATTTT
TRBJ1-5 TRBV29-1 . TRBD1 CSVSAGGNQPQHF TGCAGCGTTTCGGCAGGGGGGAATCAGCCCCAGCATTTT
TRBJ2-5 TRBV7-9 once TRBD2 CASSLVRGRPEETQYF TGTGCCAGCAGCTTAGTTCGCGGGAGGCCGGAGGAGACCCAGTACTTC
TRBJ2-5 TRBV9 few . CASSASSTRIEETQYF TGTGCCAGCAGCGCATCCTCGACTAGGATTGAGGAGACCCAGTACTTC
TRBJ2-5 TRBV5-1 . TRBD2 CASSSTSGSRAQYF TGCGCCAGCAGCTCGACTAGCGGGTCCCGGGCCCAGTACTTC
TRBJ1-2 TRBV4-2 . TRBD1 CASSQETGAHYGYTF TGTGCCAGCAGCCAAGAAACAGGGGCCCACTATGGCTACACCTTC
TRBJ1-4 TRBV5-1 . TRBD1 CASSLVGTGNEKLFF TGCGCCAGCAGCTTGGTTGGGACAGGGAATGAAAAACTGTTTTTT
TRBJ2-5 TRBV18 . . CASSYAGRETQYF TGTGCCAGCTCTTACGCGGGACGAGAGACCCAGTACTTC
TRBJ2-3 TRBV27 . TRBD2 CASRDLGRGGTDTQYF TGTGCCAGCCGGGACCTCGGACGGGGGGGGACAGATACGCAGTATTTT
TRBJ1-5 TRBV7-8 . . CASSMSGNQPQHF TGTGCCAGCAGCATGTCAGGGAATCAGCCCCAGCATTTT
TRBJ2-1 TRBV11-3 few TRBD2 CASSLGGGRERYNEQFF TGTGCCAGCAGCTTAGGGGGTGGGCGGGAGCGGTACAATGAGCAGTTCTTC
TRBJ2-7 TRBV7-6 . TRBD1 CASSLTGTDSYEQYF TGTGCCAGCAGCTTAACCGGGACAGACTCCTACGAGCAGTACTTC
TRBJ2-4 TRBV2 . . CASSESILAKNIQYF TGTGCCAGCAGTGAGTCAATACTAGCCAAAAACATTCAGTACTTC
TRBJ2-1 TRBV30 . TRBD2 CAWRARGRVYNEQFF TGTGCCTGGAGAGCGCGCGGGAGAGTCTACAATGAGCAGTTCTTC
TRBJ2-1 TRBV7-6 . TRBD2 CASSTSGSPRNEQFF TGTGCCAGCAGCACTAGCGGGAGTCCCCGGAATGAGCAGTTCTTC
TRBJ2-5 TRBV2 . TRBD2 CASSGRGREGTQYF TGTGCCAGCAGTGGACGGGGGAGGGAGGGGACCCAGTACTTC
TRBJ2-7 TRBV19 . . CASSRQLSSYEQYF TGTGCCAGTAGCCGACAGCTTAGCTCCTACGAGCAGTACTTC
TRBJ2-7 TRBV28 . . CASGRQSYEQYF TGTGCCAGCGGTCGACAGTCCTACGAGCAGTACTTC
TRBJ1-1 TRBV5-1 once TRBD1 CASSVGQGWNTEAFF TGCGCCAGCAGCGTTGGACAGGGGTGGAACACTGAAGCTTTCTTT
TRBJ1-1 TRBV20-1 few . CSVLMNTEAFF TGCTCGGTTCTCATGAACACTGAAGCTTTCTTT
TRBJ1-2 TRBV10-1 . TRBD1 CASSGDRGINYGYTF TGCGCCAGCAGTGGGGACAGGGGGATTAACTATGGCTACACCTTC
TRBJ2-1 TRBV7-9 . TRBD2 CASSRGLAGEKFF TGTGCCAGCAGCCGAGGACTAGCGGGAGAAAAGTTCTTC
TRBJ2-1 TRBV7-3 . TRBD2 CASSLRGGVQEQFF TGTGCCAGCAGCTTAAGGGGAGGGGTTCAGGAGCAGTTCTTC
TRBJ2-5 TRBV6-5 once . CASSYPYRSQYF TGTGCCAGCAGTTACCCCTACCGGTCCCAGTACTTC
TRBJ1-2 TRBV6-5 . TRBD1 CASSFGQGRYGYTF TGTGCCAGCAGTTTTGGACAGGGACGATATGGCTACACCTTC
TRBJ1-2 TRBV25-1 . TRBD1 CASSRTGMGYGYTF TGTGCCAGCAGTCGGACAGGGATGGGATATGGCTACACCTTC
TRBJ1-2 TRBV28 few . CASSNRIWGYTF TGTGCCAGCAGTAACAGGATTTGGGGCTACACCTTC
TRBJ1-1 TRBV21-1 few . CASSIIFFPPGTASDTNTEAFF TGTGCCAGCAGCATAATCTTCTTCCCCCCTGGGACAGCCTCCGACACGAACACTGAAGCTTTCTTT
TRBJ1-5 TRBV7-9 . . CASSSTGPGNQPQHF TGTGCCAGCAGCTCAACAGGGCCGGGCAATCAGCCCCAGCATTTT
TRBJ2-1 TRBV30 . TRBD2 CAWTEPLGLAGGAYNEQFF TGTGCCTGGACCGAACCCTTGGGACTAGCGGGAGGGGCATACAATGAGCAGTTCTTC
TRBJ1-2 TRBV5-1 . . CASSLSGVDYGYTF TGCGCCAGCAGCTTGTCGGGGGTAGACTATGGCTACACCTTC
TRBJ2-1 TRBV27 . . CASSWSGTYNEQFF TGTGCCAGCAGTTGGTCCGGGACCTACAATGAGCAGTTCTTC
TRBJ1-4 TRBV4-2 . . CASSQLSGEGEKLFF TGTGCCAGCAGCCAGCTATCAGGGGAAGGTGAAAAACTGTTTTTT
TRBJ1-4 TRBV10-3 . . CAISGDLNEKLFF TGTGCCATATCAGGGGACCTAAATGAAAAACTGTTTTTT
TRBJ1-1 TRBV11-2 once . CASSFSGNTEAFF TGTGCCAGCAGCTTCTCGGGTAACACTGAAGCTTTCTTT